The present T cell receptor beta chain was sequenced within a study of T cell changes during pregnancy in multiple sclerosis. Profiled with immunoSEQ multiplex PCR; TCRdb holds only in-frame clones, not every one. The top ten hold roughly 2.5% of the sample, which has 45,000 to 65,000 clones, over 90% seen once. With 4 bases removed from V and 5 bases from J, the gap between germline ends came to 12 bases. The V gene's germline CDR1 is SGHVS and CDR2 FQNEAQ. This CDR3 contains 13 residues. The chain employs TRBV7-8 and TRBJ2-7, with TRBD1 as a possible D gene (6 bases). The sample was CD8+ T cells from peripheral blood mononuclear cells, taken in the third trimester of pregnancy. This TCR was recovered from a female donor with multiple sclerosis, enrolled in a pregnancy study. The CDR3 here is CASSWAQGNEQYF. CDR3 coding DNA: TGTGCCAGCAGCTGGGCGCAGGGGAACGAGCAGTACTTC. Based on the CDR3 plus reference TRBV7-8 and TRBJ2-7, the full variable domain is GAGVSQSPRYKVAKRGQDVALRCDPISGHVSLFWYQQALGQGPEFLTYFQNEAQLDKSGLPSDRFFAERPEGSVSTLKIQRTQQEDSAVYLCASSWAQGNEQYFGPGTRLTVT.